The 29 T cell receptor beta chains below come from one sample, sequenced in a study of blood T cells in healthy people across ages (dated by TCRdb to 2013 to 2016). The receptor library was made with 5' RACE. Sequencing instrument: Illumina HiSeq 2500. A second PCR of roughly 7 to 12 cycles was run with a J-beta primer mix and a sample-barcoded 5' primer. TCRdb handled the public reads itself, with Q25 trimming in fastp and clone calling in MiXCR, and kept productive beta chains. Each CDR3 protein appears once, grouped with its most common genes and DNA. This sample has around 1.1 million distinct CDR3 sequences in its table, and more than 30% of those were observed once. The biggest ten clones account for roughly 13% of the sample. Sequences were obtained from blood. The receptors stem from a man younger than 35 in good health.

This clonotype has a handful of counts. The CDR3 is CASSQDTDPQETQFF. The CDR3, as DNA: TGTGCCAGCAGCCAAGACACGGATCCTCAAGAGACCCAGTTCTTC. J is TRBJ2-1 and V is TRBV3-1; D is undetermined. The CDR3 length is 15 residues. Germline V gives CDR1 LGHDT, CDR2 YNNKEL (reference sequence). V lost 0 bases, J lost 13 bases, and 19 bases lay in between.

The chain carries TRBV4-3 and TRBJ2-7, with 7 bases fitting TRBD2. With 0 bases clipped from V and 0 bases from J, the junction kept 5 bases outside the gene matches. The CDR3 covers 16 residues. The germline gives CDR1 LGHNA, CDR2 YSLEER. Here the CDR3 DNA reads TGCGCCAGCAGCCAAGATCGGCGGGGGAGCTCCTACGAGCAGTACTTC. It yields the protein CASSQDRRGSSYEQYF.

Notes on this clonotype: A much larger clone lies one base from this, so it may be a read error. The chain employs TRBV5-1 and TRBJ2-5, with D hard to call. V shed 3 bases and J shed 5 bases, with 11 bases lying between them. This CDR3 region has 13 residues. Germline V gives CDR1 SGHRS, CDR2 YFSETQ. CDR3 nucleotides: TGCGCCAGCAGCTGCCCCTCTCAGGAGACCCAGTACTTC. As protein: CASSCPSQETQYF.

CDR3 sequence: CASSLGLAGTPLDEQYF. In DNA form, the CDR3 reads TGTGCCAGCAGTTTAGGGCTAGCGGGGACCCCTTTGGATGAGCAGTACTTC. J is TRBJ2-7 and V is TRBV27, with 9 bases identical to TRBD2. The V and J ends lost 2 bases and 7 bases, in that order; junction bases with no gene match: 15. The CDR3 contains 17 residues. Germline CDR1 reads MNHEY; CDR2 reads SMNVEV (reference sequence).

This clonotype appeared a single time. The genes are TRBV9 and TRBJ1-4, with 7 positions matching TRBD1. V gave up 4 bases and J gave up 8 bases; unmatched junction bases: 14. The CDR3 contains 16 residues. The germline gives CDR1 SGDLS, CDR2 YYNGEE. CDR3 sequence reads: CASSRQGTANGEKLFF. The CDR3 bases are TGTGCCAGCAGCCGACAAGGGACAGCGAACGGGGAAAAACTGTTTTTT.

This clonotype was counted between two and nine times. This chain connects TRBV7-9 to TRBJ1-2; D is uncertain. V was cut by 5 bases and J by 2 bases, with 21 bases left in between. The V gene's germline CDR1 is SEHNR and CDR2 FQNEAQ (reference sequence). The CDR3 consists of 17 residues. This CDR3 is CASSTPKPPLENYGYTF. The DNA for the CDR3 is TGTGCCAGCAGCACCCCAAAACCACCATTGGAAAACTATGGCTACACCTTC.

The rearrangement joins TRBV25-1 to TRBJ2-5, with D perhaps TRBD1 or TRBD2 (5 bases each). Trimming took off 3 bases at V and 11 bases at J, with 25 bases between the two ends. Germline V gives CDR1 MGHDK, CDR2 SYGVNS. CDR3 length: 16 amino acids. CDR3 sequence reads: CASSDPGGGTYNEQYF. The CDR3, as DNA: TGTGCCAGCAGTGACCCGGGTGGGGGAACGTACAATGAGCAGTACTTC.

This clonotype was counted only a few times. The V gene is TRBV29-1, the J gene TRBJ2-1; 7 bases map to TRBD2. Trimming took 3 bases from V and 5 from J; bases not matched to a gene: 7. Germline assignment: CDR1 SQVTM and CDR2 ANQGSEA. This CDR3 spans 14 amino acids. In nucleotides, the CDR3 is TGCAGCGTTGAGGGGCGGGGGTCCCACAATGAGCAGTTCTTC. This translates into CSVEGRGSHNEQFF.

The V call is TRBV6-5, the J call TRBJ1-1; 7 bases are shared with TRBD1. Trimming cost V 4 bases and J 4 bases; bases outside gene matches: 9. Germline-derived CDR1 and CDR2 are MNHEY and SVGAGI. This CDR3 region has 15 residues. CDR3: CASSFRDSTITEAFF. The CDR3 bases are TGTGCCAGCAGTTTCCGGGACAGTACCATCACTGAAGCTTTCTTT.

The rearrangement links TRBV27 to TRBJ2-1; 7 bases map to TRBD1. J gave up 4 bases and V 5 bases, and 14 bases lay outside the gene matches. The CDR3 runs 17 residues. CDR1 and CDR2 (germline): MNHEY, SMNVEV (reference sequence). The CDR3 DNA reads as TGTGCCAGCAGTCAATATACTCCGGGACAGAGTTACAATGAGCAGTTCTTC. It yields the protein CASSQYTPGQSYNEQFF.

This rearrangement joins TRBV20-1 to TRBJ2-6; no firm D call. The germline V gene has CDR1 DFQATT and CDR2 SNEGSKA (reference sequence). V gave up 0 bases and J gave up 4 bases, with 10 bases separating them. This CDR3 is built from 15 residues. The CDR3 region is CSAREGFSGANVLTF. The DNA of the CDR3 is TGCAGTGCTAGAGAGGGGTTCTCAGGGGCCAACGTCCTGACTTTC.

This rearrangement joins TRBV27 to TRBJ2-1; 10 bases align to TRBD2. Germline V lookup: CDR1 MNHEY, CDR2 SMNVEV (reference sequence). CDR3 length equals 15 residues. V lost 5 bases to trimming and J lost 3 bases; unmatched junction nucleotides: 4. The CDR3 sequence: CASSRPSGGYNEQFF. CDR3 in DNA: TGTGCCAGCAGTCGGCCTAGCGGGGGCTACAATGAGCAGTTCTTC.

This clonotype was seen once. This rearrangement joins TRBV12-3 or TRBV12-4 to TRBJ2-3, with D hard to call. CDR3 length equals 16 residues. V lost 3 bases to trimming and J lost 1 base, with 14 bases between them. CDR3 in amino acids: CASSFGVREGTDTQYF. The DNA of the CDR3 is TGTGCCAGCAGTTTTGGGGTCAGAGAGGGCACAGATACGCAGTATTTT.

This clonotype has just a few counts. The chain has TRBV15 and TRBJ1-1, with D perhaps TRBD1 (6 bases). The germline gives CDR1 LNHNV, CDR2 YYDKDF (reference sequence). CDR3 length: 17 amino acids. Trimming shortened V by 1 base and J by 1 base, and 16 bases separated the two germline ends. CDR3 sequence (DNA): TGTGCCACCAGCAGAGGCACAGGGTATAGTGCGAACACTGAAGCTTTCTTT. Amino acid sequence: CATSRGTGYSANTEAFF.

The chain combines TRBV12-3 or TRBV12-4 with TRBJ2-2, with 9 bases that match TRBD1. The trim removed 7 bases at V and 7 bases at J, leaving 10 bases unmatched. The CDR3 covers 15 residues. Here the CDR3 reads CASNRGQGEIGELFF. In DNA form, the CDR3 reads TGTGCCAGCAACCGGGGACAGGGTGAAATCGGGGAGCTGTTTTTT.

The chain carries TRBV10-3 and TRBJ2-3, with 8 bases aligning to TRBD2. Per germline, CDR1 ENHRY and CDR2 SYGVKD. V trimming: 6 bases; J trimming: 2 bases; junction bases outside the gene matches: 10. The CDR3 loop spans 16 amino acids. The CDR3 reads CAIRQILGGATDTQYF. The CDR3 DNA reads TGTGCCATCAGACAGATCCTCGGGGGGGCCACAGATACGCAGTATTTT.

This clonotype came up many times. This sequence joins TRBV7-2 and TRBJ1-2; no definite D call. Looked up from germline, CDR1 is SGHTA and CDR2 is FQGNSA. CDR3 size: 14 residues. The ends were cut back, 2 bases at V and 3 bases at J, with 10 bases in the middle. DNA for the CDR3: TGTGCCAGCAGCTTATCTCCCACCTACTATGGCTACACCTTC. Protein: CASSLSPTYYGYTF.

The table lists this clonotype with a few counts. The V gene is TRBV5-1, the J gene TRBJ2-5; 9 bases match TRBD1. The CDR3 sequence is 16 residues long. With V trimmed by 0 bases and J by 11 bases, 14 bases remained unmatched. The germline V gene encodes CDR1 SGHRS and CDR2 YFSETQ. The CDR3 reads CASSLEGGTGSNEQYF. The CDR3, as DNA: TGCGCCAGCAGCTTGGAAGGCGGGACAGGGTCGAATGAGCAGTACTTC.

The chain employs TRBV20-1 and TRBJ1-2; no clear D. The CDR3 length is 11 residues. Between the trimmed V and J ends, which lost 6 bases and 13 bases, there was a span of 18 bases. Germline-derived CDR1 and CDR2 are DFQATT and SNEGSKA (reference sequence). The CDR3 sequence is CSAGEAVFPTF. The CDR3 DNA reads TGCAGTGCAGGAGAAGCAGTGTTTCCCACCTTC.

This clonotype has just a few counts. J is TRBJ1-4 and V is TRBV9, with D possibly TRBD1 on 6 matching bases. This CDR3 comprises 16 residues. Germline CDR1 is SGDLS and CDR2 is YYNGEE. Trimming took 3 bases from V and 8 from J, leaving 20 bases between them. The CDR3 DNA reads TGTGCCAGCAGCGAAGGTTCACAGGGTTTAGGGGAAAAACTGTTTTTT. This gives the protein CASSEGSQGLGEKLFF.

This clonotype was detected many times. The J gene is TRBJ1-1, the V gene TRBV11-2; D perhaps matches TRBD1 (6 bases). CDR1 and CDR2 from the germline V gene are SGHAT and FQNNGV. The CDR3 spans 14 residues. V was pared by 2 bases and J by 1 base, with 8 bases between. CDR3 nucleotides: TGTGCCAGCAGCTTAACGGACAGGAACACTGAAGCTTTCTTT. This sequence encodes CASSLTDRNTEAFF.

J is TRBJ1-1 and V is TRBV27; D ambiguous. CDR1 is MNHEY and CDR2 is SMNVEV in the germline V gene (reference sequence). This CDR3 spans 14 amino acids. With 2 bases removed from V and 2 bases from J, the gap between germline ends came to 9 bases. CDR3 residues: CASSLQQSNTEAFF. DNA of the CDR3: TGTGCCAGCAGTTTACAACAGAGTAACACTGAAGCTTTCTTT.

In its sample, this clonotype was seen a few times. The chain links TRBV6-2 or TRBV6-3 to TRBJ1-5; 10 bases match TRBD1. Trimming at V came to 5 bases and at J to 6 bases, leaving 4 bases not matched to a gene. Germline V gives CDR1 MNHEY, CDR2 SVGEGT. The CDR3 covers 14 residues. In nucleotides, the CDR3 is TGTGCCAGCAGTCTGGACAGGGGGTTTCAGCCCCAGCATTTT. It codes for CASSLDRGFQPQHF.

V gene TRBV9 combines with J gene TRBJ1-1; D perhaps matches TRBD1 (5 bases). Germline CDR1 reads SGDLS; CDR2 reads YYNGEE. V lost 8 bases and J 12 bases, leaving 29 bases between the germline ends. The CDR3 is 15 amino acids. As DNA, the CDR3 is TGTGCCAGTAGCCCCTATCGGGCAGGGAGCTCTTATCCTTTCTTT. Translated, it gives CASSPYRAGSSYPFF.

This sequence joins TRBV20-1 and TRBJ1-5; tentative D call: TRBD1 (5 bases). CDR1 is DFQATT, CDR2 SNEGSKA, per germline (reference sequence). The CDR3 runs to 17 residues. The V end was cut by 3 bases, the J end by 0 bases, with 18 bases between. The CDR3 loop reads CSARHRGRQYSNQPQHF. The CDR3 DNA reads TGCAGTGCTAGGCACCGGGGACGTCAGTATAGCAATCAGCCCCAGCATTTT.

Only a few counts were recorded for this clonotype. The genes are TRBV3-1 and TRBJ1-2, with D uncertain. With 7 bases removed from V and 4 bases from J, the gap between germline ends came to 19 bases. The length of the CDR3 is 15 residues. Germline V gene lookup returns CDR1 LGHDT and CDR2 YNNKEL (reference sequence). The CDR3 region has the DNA TGTGCCAGCACCTTAGCGGCAGGAGGATCCTATGGCTACACCTTC. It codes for CASTLAAGGSYGYTF.

This CDR3 reads CASSLGGRAGNTEAFF. DNA of the CDR3: TGTGCCAGCAGCTTAGGTGGGCGGGCGGGGAACACTGAAGCTTTCTTT. The V call is TRBV7-8, the J call TRBJ1-1; D not resolved. The length of the CDR3 is 16 residues. Trimming cost V 1 base and J 1 base, with 13 bases left between them. Germline V gene data show CDR1 as SGHVS and CDR2 as FQNEAQ.

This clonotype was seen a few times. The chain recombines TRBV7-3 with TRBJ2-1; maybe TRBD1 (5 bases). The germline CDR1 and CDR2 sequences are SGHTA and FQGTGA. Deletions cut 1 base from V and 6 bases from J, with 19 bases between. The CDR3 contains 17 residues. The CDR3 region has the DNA TGTGCCAGCAGCTTAAACAGTCCCAGGGTTTCTTTCAATGAGCAGTTCTTC. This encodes CASSLNSPRVSFNEQFF. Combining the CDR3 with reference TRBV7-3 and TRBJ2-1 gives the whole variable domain GAGVSQTPSNKVTEKGKYVELRCDPISGHTALYWYRQSLGQGPEFLIYFQGTGAADDSGLPNDRFFAVRPEGSVSTLKIQRTERGDSAVYLCASSLNSPRVSFNEQFFGPGTRLTVL.

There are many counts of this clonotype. The CDR3 coding sequence is TGTGCCAGCAGTCAGTCAGGTCAGCCCCAGCATTTT. This codes for CASSQSGQPQHF. The chain combines TRBV28 with TRBJ1-5; D is ambiguous. Trimming took 5 bases from V and 6 from J, leaving 8 bases between them. The CDR3 has 12 residues. Germline values: CDR1 MDHEN, CDR2 SYDVKM.